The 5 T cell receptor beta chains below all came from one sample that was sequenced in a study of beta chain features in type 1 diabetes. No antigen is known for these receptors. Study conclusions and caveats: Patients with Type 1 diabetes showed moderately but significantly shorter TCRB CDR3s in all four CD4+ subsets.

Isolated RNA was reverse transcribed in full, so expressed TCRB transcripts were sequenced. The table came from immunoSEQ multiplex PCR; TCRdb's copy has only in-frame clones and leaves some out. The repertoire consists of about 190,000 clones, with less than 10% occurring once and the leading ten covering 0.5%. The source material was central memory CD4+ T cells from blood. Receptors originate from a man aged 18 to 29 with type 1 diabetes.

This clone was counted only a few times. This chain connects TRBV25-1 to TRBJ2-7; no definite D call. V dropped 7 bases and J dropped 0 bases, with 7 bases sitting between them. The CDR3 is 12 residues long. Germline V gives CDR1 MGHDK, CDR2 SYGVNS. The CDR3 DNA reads TGTGCCAGCACTGGCAGCTCCTACGAGCAGTACTTC. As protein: CASTGSSYEQYF.

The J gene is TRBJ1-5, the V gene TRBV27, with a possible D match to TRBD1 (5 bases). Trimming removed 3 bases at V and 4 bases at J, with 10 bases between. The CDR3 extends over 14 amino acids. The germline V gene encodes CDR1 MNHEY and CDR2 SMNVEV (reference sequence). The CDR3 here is CASSLGQTNQPQHF. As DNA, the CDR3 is TGTGCCAGCAGTTTGGGGCAGACTAATCAGCCCCAGCATTTT.

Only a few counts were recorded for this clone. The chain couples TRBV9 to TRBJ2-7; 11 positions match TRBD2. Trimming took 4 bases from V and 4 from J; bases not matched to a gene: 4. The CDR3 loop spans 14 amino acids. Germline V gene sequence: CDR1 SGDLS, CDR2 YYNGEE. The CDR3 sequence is CASSPGLAVYEQYF. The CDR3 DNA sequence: TGTGCCAGCAGCCCGGGACTAGCGGTATACGAGCAGTACTTC.

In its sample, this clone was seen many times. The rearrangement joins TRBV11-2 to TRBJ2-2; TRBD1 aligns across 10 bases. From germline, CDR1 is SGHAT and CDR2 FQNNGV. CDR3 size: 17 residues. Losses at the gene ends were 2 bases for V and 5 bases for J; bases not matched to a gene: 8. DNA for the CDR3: TGTGCCAGCAGCTTAAACCGGGACAGGGGATTAACCGGGGAGCTGTTTTTT. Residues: CASSLNRDRGLTGELFF. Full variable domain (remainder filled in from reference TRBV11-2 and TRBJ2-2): EAGVAQSPRYKIIEKRQSVAFWCNPISGHATLYWYQQILGQGPKLLIQFQNNGVVDDSQLPKDRFSAERLKGVDSTLKIQPAKLEDSAVYLCASSLNRDRGLTGELFFGEGSRLTVL.

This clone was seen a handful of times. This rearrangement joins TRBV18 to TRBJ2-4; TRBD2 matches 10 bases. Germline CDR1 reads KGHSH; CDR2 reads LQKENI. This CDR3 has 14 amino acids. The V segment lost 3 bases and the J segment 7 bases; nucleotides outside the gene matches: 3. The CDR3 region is CASSPSGRGNIQYF. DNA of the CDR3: TGTGCCAGCTCACCCAGCGGGAGGGGGAACATTCAGTACTTC.